These T cell receptor beta chains were read from a single sample in a study of blood T cell repertoires in COVID-19. Profiling relied on immunoSEQ multiplex PCR, and the TCRdb table lists in-frame clones only, not all of them. The sample shows about 81,000 clones, roughly four fifths of them seen only once. Sequences were obtained from peripheral blood. These receptors were obtained from a human donor in a cohort sampled during active COVID-19. Both conserved end residues are part of each CDR3. Each record gives: clone size, J gene, V gene, CDR3 length, D gene, CDR3 protein, CDR3 DNA. A D gene is named only where the DNA matches it firmly. Size values are once, few and many counts, or a class for expanded clones, and some rows have none.

size: .
J: TRBJ1-1
V: TRBV10-3
length: 13
D: TRBD1
CDR3: CAIAQGAGTEAFF
DNA: TGTGCCATCGCACAGGGGGCTGGGACTGAAGCTTTCTTT

size: .
J: TRBJ2-1
V: TRBV18
length: 13
D: .
CDR3: CASSPAGYNEQFF
DNA: TGTGCCAGCTCACCAGCGGGGTACAATGAGCAGTTCTTC

size: medium-sized
J: TRBJ1-6
V: TRBV4-1
length: 18
D: .
CDR3: CASSQGSGAETASSPLHF
DNA: TGCGCCAGCAGCCAAGGTTCAGGAGCCGAGACAGCATCTTCACCCCTCCACTTT

size: .
J: TRBJ1-1
V: TRBV7-2
length: 14
D: TRBD1
CDR3: CASSLARGQTEAFF
DNA: TGTGCCAGCAGCTTAGCCAGGGGGCAGACTGAAGCTTTCTTT

size: .
J: TRBJ2-4
V: TRBV6-5
length: 12
D: .
CDR3: CASSPVRDIQYF
DNA: TGTGCCAGCAGCCCCGTTCGGGACATTCAGTACTTC

size: .
J: TRBJ2-7
V: TRBV11-2
length: 16
D: .
CDR3: CASSLEAQGGPYEQYF
DNA: TGTGCCAGCAGCTTAGAAGCCCAAGGGGGTCCTTACGAGCAGTACTTC

size: .
J: TRBJ1-2
V: TRBV7-3
length: 14
D: TRBD1
CDR3: CASSQGTANYGYTF
DNA: TGTGCCAGCAGCCAAGGGACAGCTAACTATGGCTACACCTTC

size: .
J: TRBJ1-2
V: TRBV10-2
length: 15
D: .
CDR3: CASSDPRRGPPGYTF
DNA: TGCGCCAGCAGTGACCCGAGGAGGGGTCCCCCGGGCTACACCTTC

size: .
J: TRBJ1-5
V: TRBV12-3/TRBV12-4
length: 13
D: TRBD1
CDR3: CASSFGDRQPQHF
DNA: TGTGCCAGCAGTTTTGGGGACAGACAGCCCCAGCATTTT

size: .
J: TRBJ2-2
V: TRBV10-3
length: 18
D: TRBD1
CDR3: CAISGRTGQGPNTGELFF
DNA: TGTGCCATCAGTGGAAGGACAGGCCAAGGGCCGAACACCGGGGAGCTGTTTTTT

size: .
J: TRBJ1-5
V: TRBV4-1
length: 16
D: TRBD1
CDR3: CASSLPGQGGNQPQHF
DNA: TGCGCCAGCAGCCTACCGGGACAGGGGGGCAATCAGCCCCAGCATTTT

size: once
J: TRBJ2-7
V: TRBV5-5
length: 14
D: .
CDR3: CASSLAGPSYEQYF
DNA: TGTGCCAGCAGCTTAGCTGGGCCATCCTACGAGCAGTACTTC

size: few
J: TRBJ1-6
V: TRBV3-1/TRBV3-2
length: 14
D: .
CDR3: CASSQTGGDSPLHF
DNA: TGTGCCAGCAGCCAGACAGGCGGCGATTCACCCCTCCACTTT

size: .
J: TRBJ2-3
V: TRBV20-1
length: 14
D: TRBD2
CDR3: CSASLAGLTDTQYF
DNA: TGCAGTGCTAGTTTAGCGGGCCTCACAGATACGCAGTATTTT

size: .
J: TRBJ2-5
V: TRBV3-1/TRBV3-2
length: 16
D: TRBD2
CDR3: CASSGIAGGVVETQYF
DNA: TGTGCCAGCAGCGGGATAGCGGGGGGGGTAGTGGAGACCCAGTACTTC

size: .
J: TRBJ1-1
V: TRBV18
length: 14
D: .
CDR3: CASSTQSDTTEAFF
DNA: TGTGCCAGCTCAACTCAGTCGGACACCACTGAAGCTTTCTTT

size: .
J: TRBJ2-3
V: TRBV7-2
length: 16
D: TRBD2
CDR3: CASSTLGGTSTDTQYF
DNA: TGTGCCAGCAGCACCCTCGGGGGGACTAGCACAGATACGCAGTATTTT

size: few
J: TRBJ1-1
V: TRBV19
length: 13
D: TRBD1
CDR3: CASRLGQGLEAFF
DNA: TGTGCCAGTAGGCTGGGACAGGGGTTGGAAGCTTTCTTT

size: few
J: TRBJ1-5
V: TRBV5-6
length: 15
D: .
CDR3: CASSLRAGGNQPQHF
DNA: TGTGCCAGCAGCTTGCGGGCAGGGGGCAATCAGCCCCAGCATTTT

size: .
J: TRBJ2-2
V: TRBV5-1
length: 15
D: .
CDR3: CASSLGTVNTGELFF
DNA: TGCGCCAGCAGCTTGGGAACAGTCAACACCGGGGAGCTGTTTTTT

size: few
J: TRBJ1-1
V: TRBV14
length: 15
D: .
CDR3: CASSQSRGASTEAFF
DNA: TGTGCCAGCAGCCAAAGTCGGGGGGCGAGCACTGAAGCTTTCTTT

size: .
J: TRBJ2-1
V: TRBV3-1/TRBV3-2
length: 12
D: .
CDR3: CASSLNAGEQFF
DNA: TGTGCCAGCAGCCTCAACGCCGGTGAGCAGTTCTTC

size: .
J: TRBJ1-1
V: TRBV5-1
length: 15
D: TRBD1
CDR3: CASSGMGQTNTEAFF
DNA: TGCGCCAGCAGCGGGATGGGACAGACAAACACTGAAGCTTTCTTT

size: .
J: TRBJ2-3
V: TRBV6-2/TRBV6-3
length: 15
D: TRBD2
CDR3: CASSLASGVGDTQYF
DNA: TGTGCCAGCAGTTTGGCTAGCGGGGTGGGGGATACGCAGTATTTT

size: .
J: TRBJ1-1
V: TRBV7-7
length: 16
D: .
CDR3: CASSLRRNRPYTEAFF
DNA: TGTGCTAGCAGCTTACGTCGGAACAGGCCATACACTGAAGCTTTCTTT

size: .
J: TRBJ2-7
V: TRBV11-2
length: 13
D: .
CDR3: CASSLSDNYEQYF
DNA: TGTGCCAGCAGCCTCTCAGACAACTACGAGCAGTACTTC

size: .
J: TRBJ2-3
V: TRBV5-6
length: 11
D: .
CDR3: CASSSRDTQYF
DNA: TGTGCCAGCAGCTCGAGAGATACGCAGTATTTT

size: .
J: TRBJ2-7
V: TRBV18
length: 17
D: TRBD2
CDR3: CASSPPRSGGPFNEQYF
DNA: TGTGCCAGCTCACCACCGAGAAGCGGGGGCCCCTTCAACGAGCAGTACTTC

size: .
J: TRBJ1-5
V: TRBV6-5
length: 14
D: .
CDR3: CASSSGHINQPQHF
DNA: TGTGCCAGCAGTTCAGGGCATATTAATCAGCCCCAGCATTTT

size: .
J: TRBJ2-7
V: TRBV7-2
length: 18
D: TRBD2
CDR3: CASSFASGGASSSYEQYF
DNA: TGTGCCAGCAGCTTTGCTAGCGGGGGGGCCTCTAGCTCCTACGAGCAGTACTTC

size: .
J: TRBJ1-6
V: TRBV21-1
length: 18
D: .
CDR3: CASKVSGLGSSYNSPLHF
DNA: TGTGCCAGCAAGGTCTCCGGATTGGGGAGCTCCTATAATTCACCCCTCCACTTT

size: .
J: TRBJ2-7
V: TRBV12-5
length: 14
D: .
CDR3: CASGLQGLPNEQYF
DNA: TGTGCTAGTGGTTTACAGGGCCTCCCGAACGAGCAGTACTTC

size: .
J: TRBJ1-2
V: TRBV5-6
length: 15
D: .
CDR3: CASSARTVLNYGYTF
DNA: TGTGCCAGCAGCGCAAGGACAGTTTTAAACTATGGCTACACCTTC

size: .
J: TRBJ2-1
V: TRBV7-6
length: 17
D: TRBD2
CDR3: CASSSPLGLAGGNEQFF
DNA: TGTGCCAGCAGCTCACCCCTGGGACTAGCGGGGGGCAATGAGCAGTTCTTC

size: .
J: TRBJ2-7
V: TRBV5-1
length: 15
D: TRBD1
CDR3: CASSYSDRGYYEQYF
DNA: TGCGCCAGCAGCTACTCGGACAGGGGATACTACGAGCAGTACTTC

size: once
J: TRBJ2-7
V: TRBV5-8
length: 12
D: .
CDR3: CASSLMGGEQYF
DNA: TGTGCCAGCAGCTTGATGGGGGGCGAGCAGTACTTC

size: .
J: TRBJ2-3
V: TRBV9
length: 14
D: TRBD2
CDR3: CASSPGLVTDTQYF
DNA: TGTGCCAGCAGCCCGGGACTAGTAACAGATACGCAGTATTTT

size: .
J: TRBJ1-5
V: TRBV7-2
length: 14
D: .
CDR3: CASSPRSGNQPQHF
DNA: TGTGCCAGCAGCCCACGATCGGGCAATCAGCCCCAGCATTTT

size: few
J: TRBJ1-1
V: TRBV9
length: 14
D: .
CDR3: CASSAGGVNTEAFF
DNA: TGTGCCAGCAGCGCGGGGGGTGTCAACACTGAAGCTTTCTTT

size: .
J: TRBJ2-5
V: TRBV6-5
length: 12
D: .
CDR3: CASRGGGETQYF
DNA: TGTGCCAGCAGAGGGGGAGGGGAGACCCAGTACTTC

size: .
J: TRBJ1-2
V: TRBV7-8
length: 19
D: TRBD1
CDR3: CASSWRTGGPWEANYGYTF
DNA: TGTGCCAGCAGCTGGAGAACAGGGGGCCCGTGGGAAGCTAACTATGGCTACACCTTC

size: .
J: TRBJ1-2
V: TRBV20-1
length: 11
D: TRBD1
CDR3: CSARDRGRYTF
DNA: TGCAGTGCACGGGACAGGGGAAGGTACACCTTC

size: .
J: TRBJ1-4
V: TRBV7-3
length: 15
D: TRBD1
CDR3: CASSPSTGKNEKLFF
DNA: TGTGCCAGCAGCCCTTCGACAGGGAAGAATGAAAAACTGTTTTTT

size: .
J: TRBJ1-3
V: TRBV7-6
length: 17
D: TRBD1
CDR3: CASSLAPGTGPGNTIYF
DNA: TGTGCCAGCAGCTTAGCCCCCGGGACAGGGCCCGGAAACACCATATATTTT

size: .
J: TRBJ2-3
V: TRBV7-9
length: 14
D: TRBD2
CDR3: CASSGGGAGDTQYF
DNA: TGTGCCAGCAGCGGCGGGGGGGCCGGAGATACGCAGTATTTT

size: once
J: TRBJ2-7
V: TRBV7-2
length: 14
D: .
CDR3: CASSSSSSFYEQYF
DNA: TGTGCCAGCAGCTCATCGTCTAGCTTCTACGAGCAGTACTTC

size: .
J: TRBJ2-3
V: TRBV15
length: 16
D: TRBD2
CDR3: CATSRTSGARGDTQYF
DNA: TGTGCCACCAGCAGGACTAGCGGGGCTCGCGGAGATACGCAGTATTTT

size: .
J: TRBJ1-4
V: TRBV7-8
length: 16
D: .
CDR3: CASSLVGRGFNEKLFF
DNA: TGTGCCAGCAGCTTAGTCGGGCGGGGATTTAATGAAAAACTGTTTTTT

size: .
J: TRBJ1-1
V: TRBV10-1
length: 13
D: TRBD1
CDR3: CASMGTGNTEAFF
DNA: TGCGCCAGCATGGGGACAGGGAACACTGAAGCTTTCTTT

size: once
J: TRBJ2-5
V: TRBV4-1
length: 16
D: .
CDR3: CASSQAVSGLRETQYF
DNA: TGCGCCAGCAGCCAAGCAGTAAGCGGTCTCCGCGAGACCCAGTACTTC

size: .
J: TRBJ1-5
V: TRBV4-2
length: 15
D: .
CDR3: CASSQDFGVTLPQHF
DNA: TGTGCCAGCAGCCAAGATTTCGGGGTTACTCTGCCCCAGCATTTT

size: .
J: TRBJ1-1
V: TRBV29-1
length: 13
D: TRBD1
CDR3: CSGGQGFGTEAFF
DNA: TGCAGCGGGGGACAGGGGTTTGGAACTGAAGCTTTCTTT

size: .
J: TRBJ1-2
V: TRBV7-9
length: 15
D: .
CDR3: CASSLESLTSYGYTF
DNA: TGTGCCAGCAGCTTAGAATCCCTCACCAGCTATGGCTACACCTTC

size: .
J: TRBJ2-7
V: TRBV24-1
length: 12
D: .
CDR3: CATQLLSPEQYF
DNA: TGTGCCACCCAGTTGCTGTCGCCGGAGCAGTACTTC

size: few
J: TRBJ1-5
V: TRBV18
length: 14
D: .
CDR3: CASSRSDSNQPQHF
DNA: TGTGCCAGCTCCCGGTCCGATAGCAATCAGCCCCAGCATTTT

size: .
J: TRBJ1-1
V: TRBV11-3
length: 16
D: TRBD1
CDR3: CASSGGQGSIDTEAFF
DNA: TGTGCCAGCAGCGGGGGACAGGGGTCGATCGACACTGAAGCTTTCTTT

size: .
J: TRBJ1-3
V: TRBV5-1
length: 16
D: TRBD1
CDR3: CASRSETGRVGNTIYF
DNA: TGCGCCAGCAGATCCGAGACAGGGCGAGTTGGAAACACCATATATTTT

size: .
J: TRBJ1-5
V: TRBV5-4
length: 14
D: TRBD1
CDR3: CASSSGQTNQPQHF
DNA: TGTGCCAGCAGCTCGGGACAGACGAATCAGCCCCAGCATTTT

size: .
J: TRBJ2-7
V: TRBV3-1/TRBV3-2
length: 15
D: .
CDR3: CASSQVSGGGYEQYF
DNA: TGTGCCAGCAGCCAAGTATCGGGGGGCGGCTACGAGCAGTACTTC